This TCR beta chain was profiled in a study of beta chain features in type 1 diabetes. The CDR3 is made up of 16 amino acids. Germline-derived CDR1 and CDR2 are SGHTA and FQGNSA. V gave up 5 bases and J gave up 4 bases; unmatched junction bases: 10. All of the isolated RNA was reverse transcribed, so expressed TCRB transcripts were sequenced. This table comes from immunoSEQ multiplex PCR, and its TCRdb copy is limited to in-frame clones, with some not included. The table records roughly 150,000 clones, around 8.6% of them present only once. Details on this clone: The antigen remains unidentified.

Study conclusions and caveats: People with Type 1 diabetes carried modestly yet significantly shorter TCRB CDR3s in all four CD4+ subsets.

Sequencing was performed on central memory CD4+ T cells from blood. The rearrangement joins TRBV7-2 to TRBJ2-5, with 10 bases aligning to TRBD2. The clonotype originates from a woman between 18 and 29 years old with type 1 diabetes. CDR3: CASSLSRSSGRETQYF. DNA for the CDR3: TGTGCCAGCAGCCTATCCCGGTCTAGCGGGAGAGAGACCCAGTACTTC. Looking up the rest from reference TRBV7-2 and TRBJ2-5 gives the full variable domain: GAGVSQSPSNKVTEKGKDVELRCDPISGHTALYWYRQSLGQGLEFLIYFQGNSAPDKSGLPSDRFSAERTGGSVSTLTIQRTQQEDSAVYLCASSLSRSSGRETQYFGPGTRLLVL.